This is a list of T cell receptor beta chains from one sample in a study of T-cell memory formation after mild COVID-19. TCRdb ran MiXCR on the 5' RACE reads and lists one entry per CDR3 protein. The sample has around 200,000 distinct CDR3 sequences, about 18% seen once. Sequences were obtained from PBMCs or a T cell subset sorted from them (not recorded which). These receptors all stem from a man younger than 30 who had mild COVID-19 (a few samples of this study predate the infection). Cell type and time point are not known. Both conserved end residues are part of each CDR3. The D gene is left open where the match is weak. The listing skips clone size in some rows; elsewhere it reads once, few, many or a size class.

clone_size,v_call,d_call,j_call,cdr3_nt,cdr3_aa
few,TRBV4-2,-,TRBJ2-1,TGTGCCAGCAGCCAAGACCCCGGGGCCCCTTACAATGAGCAGTTCTTC,CASSQDPGAPYNEQFF
few,TRBV6-5,-,TRBJ1-1,TGTGCCAGCAGTCAGGTTGGGGGCCTTTTGAACACTGAAGCTTTCTTT,CASSQVGGLLNTEAFF
-,TRBV10-3,-,TRBJ1-2,TGTGCCATCAGATGGGGAGATGGCTACACCTTC,CAIRWGDGYTF
few,TRBV5-5,-,TRBJ2-2,TGTGCCAGCACCCCTGGGGCGCCCACCGGGGAGCTGTTTTTT,CASTPGAPTGELFF
few,TRBV6-5,TRBD1,TRBJ1-5,TGTGCCAGCAGTCGGACAGGGTATAGCAATCAGCCCCAGCATTTT,CASSRTGYSNQPQHF
few,TRBV4-3,-,TRBJ1-5,TGCGCCAGCAGCCAAGAAGCCCGGGTGCCTCAGCCCCAGCATTTT,CASSQEARVPQPQHF
-,TRBV7-2,-,TRBJ1-4,TGTGCCAGCAGCTTACAGGGTCCGGGGGGGGAAAAACTGTTTTTT,CASSLQGPGGEKLFF
-,TRBV6-5,-,TRBJ1-1,TGTGCCAGCAGAGCGGACCGTCATGGCACTGAAGCTTTCTTT,CASRADRHGTEAFF
few,TRBV29-1,-,TRBJ1-1,TGCAGCGTTTGGGGCAGGGCTCGAACGAACACTGAAGCTTTCTTT,CSVWGRARTNTEAFF
few,TRBV7-2,TRBD1,TRBJ1-2,TGTGCCAGCAGCTCAGTGACAGGGATTGCTGGCTACACCTTC,CASSSVTGIAGYTF
-,TRBV3-1,-,TRBJ2-3,TGTGCCAGCAGCCCGGTGGGGTCCGACACAGATACGCAGTATTTT,CASSPVGSDTDTQYF
few,TRBV12-3/TRBV12-4,TRBD2,TRBJ2-1,TGTGCCTCTCCGGGACTAGCGGGGGGTCAGAATGAGCAGTTCTTC,CASPGLAGGQNEQFF
few,TRBV4-1,-,TRBJ1-1,TGCGCCAGCAGCCAAGGGACCAGGAAGAACACTGAAGCTTTCTTT,CASSQGTRKNTEAFF
few,TRBV29-1,TRBD1,TRBJ2-3,TGCAGCTACCAACCGGGACAGCCCTTAGATACGCAGTATTTT,CSYQPGQPLDTQYF
few,TRBV7-9,-,TRBJ1-2,TGTGCCAGCAGCTTAGTAATGGGGAACTATGGCTACACCTTC,CASSLVMGNYGYTF
-,TRBV5-1,-,TRBJ2-7,TGCGCCAGCAGCTTCGGGGAGGCCTCCTACGAGCAGTACTTC,CASSFGEASYEQYF